This TCR beta chain comes out of a study of CD4 T cells in relation to SARS-CoV-2 and coronaviruses. On this clone itself: Its specificity is not known.

Sequenced by immunoSEQ multiplex PCR; TCRdb stores in-frame clones only, minus some. The sample yields 30,000 to 45,000 clones, 77% seen once. Germline CDR1 MNHEY, CDR2 SMNVEV (reference sequence). This CDR3 is built from 16 residues. Trimming removed 6 bases from V and 0 bases from J; junction bases left unmatched: 5. Sequences were obtained from memory CD4+ T cells from PBMCs, cultured in vitro. The sequence was obtained from an adult with COVID-19. This chain uses TRBV27 with TRBJ2-3; 11 positions match TRBD2. The CDR3 spells CASRQRLAGSTDTQYF. CDR3 nucleotide sequence: TGTGCCAGCAGGCAACGACTAGCGGGAAGCACAGATACGCAGTATTTT.